Each of the 27 T cell receptor beta chains below was sequenced from the same sample in a study of cytomegalovirus exposure and HLA in healthy donors. Using immunoSEQ multiplex PCR, the repertoire was profiled, and TCRdb retains in-frame clones only, with some absent. The data hold some 120,000 clones, with around 95% observed a single time. Sequencing was carried out using PBMCs. The receptors were sampled from a man aged 18 to 30 in good health and CMV-seronegative.

The V gene is TRBV28, the J gene TRBJ1-2; D is unclear. Germline loops: CDR1 MDHEN, CDR2 SYDVKM. Trimming shortened V by 3 bases and J by 4 bases, and 12 bases separated the two germline ends. CDR3 length: 14 residues. CDR3 loop: CASSLRSLIYGYTF. CDR3 in DNA: TGTGCCAGCAGTTTGCGATCACTAATCTATGGCTACACCTTC.

This sequence joins TRBV18 and TRBJ2-3; a weak D match, TRBD1 (5 bases). This CDR3 comprises 15 residues. Germline V gene sequence: CDR1 KGHSH, CDR2 LQKENI. V lost 3 bases to trimming and J lost 2 bases, with 12 bases between them. In nucleotides, the CDR3 is TGTGCCAGCTCACCCTGGCCAGGGATCACAGATACGCAGTATTTT. It translates to CASSPWPGITDTQYF.

The V call is TRBV7-9, the J call TRBJ2-2; D remains unclear. The V gene's germline CDR1 is SEHNR and CDR2 FQNEAQ (reference sequence). This CDR3 comprises 14 residues. V lost 5 bases, J lost 8 bases, and 15 bases lay in between. CDR3 in amino acids: CASSRPEVSGELFF. CDR3 nucleotides: TGTGCCAGCAGCCGGCCCGAGGTTTCAGGGGAGCTGTTTTTT.

This chain joins TRBV2 and TRBJ1-1; D is ambiguous. Trimming stripped 7 bases from V and 1 base from J, with 10 bases between. The CDR3 is made up of 13 amino acids. Germline CDR1 and CDR2: SNHLY and FYNNEI. The CDR3: CASTDSENTEAFF. The CDR3 DNA is TGTGCCAGCACAGACTCCGAGAACACTGAAGCTTTCTTT.

This chain connects TRBV4-3 to TRBJ2-2; 8 nucleotides match TRBD1. Trimming cost V 0 bases and J 4 bases; bases outside gene matches: 16. CDR3 length: 20 amino acids. The V gene's germline CDR1 is LGHNA and CDR2 YSLEER. CDR3 region: CASSQERGRGRSFLTGELFF. In nucleotides, the CDR3 is TGCGCCAGCAGCCAAGAAAGGGGCAGGGGGCGATCGTTCCTCACCGGGGAGCTGTTTTTT.

This sequence joins TRBV5-1 and TRBJ2-1, with 10 bases aligning to TRBD2. The CDR3 sequence is 17 residues long. Germline loops: CDR1 SGHRS, CDR2 YFSETQ. With 0 bases clipped from V and 9 bases from J, the junction kept 12 bases outside the gene matches. CDR3 residues: CASSLAGGLAEISEQFF. The CDR3 DNA follows: TGCGCCAGCAGCTTGGCCGGCGGACTAGCGGAAATAAGTGAGCAGTTCTTC.

V gene TRBV9 combines with J gene TRBJ2-7; 8 bases are shared with TRBD2. Unmatched junction bases numbered 8, after V lost 2 bases and J lost 4 bases. The CDR3 consists of 15 residues. Germline-derived CDR1 and CDR2 are SGDLS and YYNGEE. The CDR3 nucleotides read TGTGCCAGCAGCGTCGGAGCGGGAGCCCCATACGAGCAGTACTTC. Translation gives CASSVGAGAPYEQYF. The complete variable domain, with remaining parts taken from reference TRBV9 and TRBJ2-7, reads DSGVTQTPKHLITATGQRVTLRCSPRSGDLSVYWYQQSLDQGLQFLIQYYNGEERAKGNILERFSAQQFPDLHSELNLSSLELGDSALYFCASSVGAGAPYEQYFGPGTRLTVT.

The CDR3 nucleotides are TGTGCCAGCAGCTTGGCCGGACAGTACGAGCAGTACTTC. Protein product: CASSLAGQYEQYF. The chain has TRBV11-2 and TRBJ2-7, with a weak D call TRBD1 (6 bases). Trimming pared 3 bases from V and 4 bases from J, leaving 10 bases between. Germline V gene sequence: CDR1 SGHAT, CDR2 FQNNGV. The CDR3 is 13 amino acids.

The chain is built from TRBV11-2 and TRBJ2-3; 8 nucleotides agree with TRBD2. The CDR3 runs to 15 residues. V was clipped by 5 bases and J by 4 bases; unmatched bases: 8. Germline values: CDR1 SGHAT, CDR2 FQNNGV. CDR3 nucleotides: TGTGCCAGCAGCGCCGGGACTAGTATTCCAGATACGCAGTATTTT. It yields the protein CASSAGTSIPDTQYF.

There are a few counts of this clone. The V and J genes are TRBV2 and TRBJ2-7, with D possibly being TRBD1 (6 bases). V was trimmed by 2 bases and J by 5 bases, leaving 13 bases between them. The CDR3 runs to 14 residues. The germline V gene encodes CDR1 SNHLY and CDR2 FYNNEI. The CDR3 spells CASSETTGNHEQYF. The CDR3 nucleotides read TGTGCCAGCAGTGAAACCACAGGGAACCACGAGCAGTACTTC.

The chain combines TRBV7-9 with TRBJ1-5; D gene uncertain. Per germline, CDR1 SEHNR and CDR2 FQNEAQ (reference sequence). Trimming cost V 5 bases and J 5 bases, with 19 bases left between them. CDR3 size: 16 residues. The CDR3 sequence is CASSEETGGLDQPQHF. DNA for the CDR3: TGTGCCAGCAGCGAGGAAACGGGAGGCCTGGATCAGCCCCAGCATTTT.

The chain carries TRBV7-2 and TRBJ1-5; possibly TRBD1 for D (6 bases). Trimming removed 9 bases at V and 2 bases at J, with 8 bases between. The germline CDR1 and CDR2 sequences are SGHTA and FQGNSA. The CDR3 is 12 amino acids. The DNA for the CDR3 is TGTGCCAGTAGACAGGGCAATCAGCCCCAGCATTTT. This sequence encodes CASRQGNQPQHF.

The V gene is TRBV9, the J gene TRBJ1-1, with D possibly TRBD1 on 6 matching bases. V was clipped by 0 bases and J by 4 bases, with 10 bases between them. In germline, CDR1 is SGDLS, CDR2 YYNGEE. This CDR3 has 14 residues. The CDR3 DNA follows: TGTGCCAGCAGCGTAGGTGGGGGCGGCACTGAAGCTTTCTTT. Protein product: CASSVGGGGTEAFF.

This chain uses TRBV28 with TRBJ2-7; TRBD2 aligns across 10 bases. V dropped 5 bases and J dropped 0; count of bases not matched to a gene: 10. Germline CDR1 and CDR2: MDHEN and SYDVKM. The CDR3 sequence is 17 residues long. CDR3 loop: CASSTSFGTSDSYEQYF. CDR3 bases: TGTGCCAGCAGTACCTCCTTTGGGACTAGCGACTCCTACGAGCAGTACTTC.

The genes are TRBV28 and TRBJ1-3; D remains unclear. Trimming cost V 1 base and J 6 bases, with 10 bases left between them. Germline V gene data show CDR1 as MDHEN and CDR2 as SYDVKM. CDR3 size: 14 residues. This CDR3 is CASSLSGSANTIYF. The DNA of the CDR3 is TGTGCCAGCAGTTTATCGGGGTCAGCAAACACCATATATTTT. Together with reference TRBV28 and TRBJ1-3, the CDR3 gives the full variable domain: DVKVTQSSRYLVKRTGEKVFLECVQDMDHENMFWYRQDPGLGLRLIYFSYDVKMKEKGDIPEGYSVSREKKERFSLILESASTNQTSMYLCASSLSGSANTIYFGEGSWLTVV.

The chain carries TRBV6-6 and TRBJ2-7, with 8 bases matching TRBD1. Germline V gene lookup returns CDR1 MNHNY and CDR2 SVGAGI (reference sequence). The junction had 5 bases not matched to a gene; V was cut back by 7 bases and J by 3 bases. The CDR3 consists of 13 residues. The CDR3 DNA reads as TGTGCCAGCAATGGACAGGGAGGCTACGAGCAGTACTTC. It codes for CASNGQGGYEQYF.

The chain combines TRBV5-5 with TRBJ2-5, with D unclear. The germline gives CDR1 SGHKS, CDR2 YYEKEE (reference sequence). The CDR3 sequence is 13 residues long. Trimming stripped 0 bases from V and 1 base from J, with 4 bases between. The CDR3 region is CASSLDSQETQYF. CDR3 in DNA: TGTGCCAGCAGCTTGGACAGCCAAGAGACCCAGTACTTC.

This chain links TRBV4-3 with TRBJ2-5, with 8 bases identical to TRBD2. The germline V gene encodes CDR1 LGHNA and CDR2 YSLEER. This CDR3 contains 16 residues. V shed 0 bases, J shed 5 bases, and the junction held 8 bases outside the gene matches. This chain's CDR3 is CASSQDLAGGYETQYF. Written as DNA, the CDR3 is TGCGCCAGCAGCCAAGACTTGGCGGGGGGTTATGAGACCCAGTACTTC.

This chain uses TRBV18 with TRBJ1-5; 10 bases line up with TRBD1. The CDR3 extends over 15 amino acids. From germline, CDR1 is KGHSH and CDR2 LQKENI. After removal of 1 base from V and 6 bases from J, the junction contained 3 bases not matched to a gene. The CDR3 loop is CASSPQGQGIQPQHF. CDR3 in DNA: TGTGCCAGCTCACCACAGGGACAGGGGATTCAGCCCCAGCATTTT.

In nucleotides, the CDR3 is TGCGCCAGCAGCCAATACATGAACACTGAAGCTTTCTTT. This sequence encodes CASSQYMNTEAFF. The chain employs TRBV4-3 and TRBJ1-1; no reliable D call. V shed 2 bases and J shed 0 bases, with 4 bases lying between them. The germline CDR1 and CDR2 sequences are LGHNA and YSLEER. This CDR3 spans 13 amino acids.

The rearrangement links TRBV7-6 to TRBJ2-7; TRBD1 agrees at 11 bases. V gave up 0 bases and J gave up 0 bases; unmatched junction bases: 4. The germline V gene encodes CDR1 SGHVS and CDR2 FNYEAQ. This CDR3 has 17 residues. The chain's CDR3 is CASSLAGGTGGSYEQYF. The CDR3 region has the DNA TGTGCCAGCAGCTTAGCGGGGGGGACAGGGGGCTCCTACGAGCAGTACTTC.

The V gene is TRBV4-3, the J gene TRBJ2-2; D is ambiguous. With 1 base removed from V and 8 bases from J, the gap between germline ends came to 8 bases. The germline CDR1 and CDR2 sequences are LGHNA and YSLEER. CDR3 length: 13 residues. The CDR3 is CASSQGHQGELFF. The CDR3 DNA is TGCGCCAGCAGCCAAGGACATCAAGGGGAGCTGTTTTTT.

The V gene is TRBV4-2, the J gene TRBJ2-2; weak D call: TRBD2 (5 bases). This CDR3 comprises 15 residues. The V end lost 0 bases, the J end lost 7 bases, and 12 bases lay between the germline ends. Germline values: CDR1 LGHNA, CDR2 YNFKEQ. CDR3 DNA sequence: TGTGCCAGCAGCCAAGAAGTGGGAGTGGTCGGGGAGCTGTTTTTT. Protein: CASSQEVGVVGELFF.

For the CDR3, the DNA is TGTGCCAGTAGTATCCCCGGGACAGCAAACTACGAGCAGTACTTC. It translates to CASSIPGTANYEQYF. The gene calls are TRBV19 and TRBJ2-7; 7 bases fit TRBD1. The CDR3 contains 15 residues. The V segment lost 3 bases and the J segment 3 bases; nucleotides outside the gene matches: 8. Germline values: CDR1 LNHDA, CDR2 SQIVND (reference sequence).

This sequence joins TRBV4-2 and TRBJ2-7; TRBD2 aligns across 9 bases. Germline CDR1 is LGHNA and CDR2 is YNFKEQ. The CDR3 consists of 17 residues. V lost 4 bases and J lost 8; bases outside the gene matches: 18. CDR3 protein: CASSRIRLAASEGQQYF. In DNA, the CDR3 is TGTGCCAGCAGCCGAATAAGACTAGCGGCCTCTGAGGGACAGCAGTACTTC.

As for this clone: Germline and junction disagree at one end, which may indicate a read error. V is TRBV6-5 and J is TRBJ2-7, with 8 nucleotides matching TRBD1. This CDR3 contains 13 residues. Per germline, CDR1 MNHEY and CDR2 SVGAGI. The CDR3 region has the DNA TGTACCAGCGGCCGGACAGGGTTTGACGAGCAGTACTTC. Amino acid sequence: CTSGRTGFDEQYF.

The chain links TRBV30 to TRBJ1-3; TRBD1 matches 11 bases. CDR3 length equals 15 residues. The germline V gene has CDR1 GTSNPN and CDR2 SVGIG (reference sequence). The junction had 6 bases not matched to a gene; V was cut back by 3 bases and J by 5 bases. CDR3 amino acids: CAWSYGTGGRNTIYF. In DNA, the CDR3 is TGTGCCTGGAGCTACGGGACAGGGGGTAGAAACACCATATATTTT.